This T cell receptor (beta chain) was identified during a study of blood T cells in healthy people across ages. Findings of the study overall: A greater number of naive CD4+ cells and higher diversity distinguished long-lived donors from aged donors.

CDR3 size: 13 residues. CDR1 and CDR2 (germline): WSHSY, SAAADI. The V and J ends lost 7 bases and 6 bases respectively, with 12 bases between them. Combining a sample-barcoded 5' primer with a J-beta primer mix, a second PCR ran for about 7 to 11 cycles. A single record per CDR3 protein comes from TCRdb applying MiXCR to the 5' RACE reads. The table has about 720,000 distinct CDR3 sequences, roughly 25% seen once. This clonotype came up once. Its antigen is unidentified. Another study also made use of these data, one on T cells of mothers and their children.

Material: blood. The gene calls are TRBV10-2 and TRBJ2-2; D uncertain. This receptor was obtained from a boy between 10 and 17 years old in good health. This CDR3 is CASNPDLAGELFF. The CDR3 DNA sequence: TGCGCCAGCAACCCAGACCTCGCCGGGGAGCTGTTTTTT.